Below are 29 T cell receptor beta chains sequenced from a single sample in a study of blood T cells in healthy people across ages. A second PCR of about 7 to 12 cycles used a sample-barcoded 5' primer and a J-beta primer mix. Using its own MiXCR run on the 5' RACE reads, TCRdb lists one record per CDR3 protein. Of some 1.5 million distinct CDR3 sequences listed, roughly 27% are singletons. Sample: blood. The receptors derive from a woman between 25 and 40 years old in good health.

The chain is built from TRBV6-5 and TRBJ2-2; a weak D match, TRBD2 (5 bases). CDR3 size: 15 residues. The germline CDR1 and CDR2 sequences are MNHEY and SVGAGI. Trimming stripped 8 bases from V and 1 base from J, with 14 bases between. In DNA form, the CDR3 reads TGTGCCAGCCGCCGGCCCAGCGGGAACACCGGGGAGCTGTTTTTT. Translation: CASRRPSGNTGELFF.

This clonotype was seen a few times. The V and J genes are TRBV28 and TRBJ2-6; D remains unclear. V shed 7 bases and J shed 0 bases, with 16 bases lying between them. The CDR3 extends over 17 amino acids. CDR1 MDHEN and CDR2 SYDVKM come from the germline V gene. CDR3 bases: TGTGCCAGCACTCCAACCGGGTCCTTCTCTGGGGCCAACGTCCTGACTTTC. It codes for CASTPTGSFSGANVLTF.

This clonotype appeared a few times. The genes are TRBV30 and TRBJ2-6, with 7 bases fitting TRBD1. This CDR3 has 16 residues. The junction had 4 bases not matched to a gene; V was cut back by 2 bases and J by 0 bases. In germline, CDR1 is GTSNPN, CDR2 SVGIG (reference sequence). CDR3 DNA sequence: TGTGCCTGGAGTAGGGACAGCTTCTCTGGGGCCAACGTCCTGACTTTC. Its protein product is CAWSRDSFSGANVLTF. The full variable domain, rest sourced from reference TRBV30 and TRBJ2-6, is SQTIHQWPATLVQPVGSPLSLECTVEGTSNPNLYWYRQAAGRGLQLLFYSVGIGQISSEVPQNLSASRPQDRQFILSSKKLLLSDSGFYLCAWSRDSFSGANVLTFGAGSRLTVL.

CDR3 region: CATSRDDRAYYEQYF. DNA for the CDR3: TGTGCCACCAGCAGAGATGATCGGGCCTACTACGAGCAGTACTTC. The chain combines TRBV15 with TRBJ2-7; D not resolved. This CDR3 region has 15 residues. Germline values: CDR1 LNHNV, CDR2 YYDKDF (reference sequence). V dropped 0 bases and J dropped 3 bases, with 12 bases sitting between them.

A remark on this clonotype: A much larger clone differs from this one at a single base, so this may be a read error. The chain uses TRBV6-1 and TRBJ2-7; D may be TRBD1 (6 bases). The CDR3 covers 16 residues. Germline-derived CDR1 and CDR2 are MNHNS and SASEGT. V was shortened by 6 bases and J by 3 bases, with 21 bases between the two germline ends. As DNA, the CDR3 is TGTGCCAGCAGCGGGGCTACCGGGACACCCTACTACGAGCAGTACTTC. It codes for CASSGATGTPYYEQYF.

This sequence joins TRBV7-9 and TRBJ1-1; 7 positions match TRBD1. CDR3 length: 15 amino acids. V lost 3 bases to trimming and J lost 5 bases; unmatched junction nucleotides: 9. The germline V gene has CDR1 SEHNR and CDR2 FQNEAQ (reference sequence). This chain's CDR3 is CASSFRQGPDTEAFF. For the CDR3, the DNA is TGTGCCAGCAGCTTTAGACAGGGCCCGGATACTGAAGCTTTCTTT.

The rearrangement uses TRBV29-1 and TRBJ2-7, with D perhaps being TRBD1 or TRBD2 (5 bases each). The CDR3 contains 13 residues. Per the germline V gene, CDR1 is SQVTM and CDR2 is ANQGSEA. Deletions cut 4 bases from V and 2 bases from J, with 12 bases between. CDR3 coding DNA: TGCAGCGTTGCTCCCGGGACGCCCTACGAGCAGTACTTC. The encoded protein is CSVAPGTPYEQYF.

This clonotype turned up a few times. The chain has TRBV12-3 or TRBV12-4 and TRBJ2-1, with 11 bases lining up with TRBD1. The CDR3 covers 16 residues. Losses at the gene ends were 1 base for V and 10 bases for J; bases not matched to a gene: 9. This CDR3 reads CASSLGQDRGLWEQFF. In nucleotides, the CDR3 is TGTGCCAGCAGTTTAGGCCAGGACAGGGGGCTTTGGGAGCAGTTCTTC.

This clonotype was seen many times. The V and J genes are TRBV29-1 and TRBJ2-1; 14 nucleotides align to TRBD2. Germline V lookup: CDR1 SQVTM, CDR2 ANQGSEA. Unmatched junction bases numbered 8, after V lost 4 bases and J lost 9 bases. This CDR3 is 15 amino acids long. CDR3 loop: CSVVDPGLAGGEQFF. The CDR3 DNA follows: TGCAGCGTTGTGGACCCTGGACTAGCGGGAGGTGAGCAGTTCTTC.

The CDR3 protein is CASSHHGTNEKLFF. DNA for the CDR3: TGTGCCAGCAGTCATCACGGGACTAATGAAAAACTGTTTTTT. The V and J genes are TRBV12-3 or TRBV12-4 and TRBJ1-4; D remains unclear. This CDR3 is 14 amino acids long. Trimming pared 5 bases from V and 2 bases from J, leaving 9 bases between.

In this sample, this clonotype turned up a few times. The chain couples TRBV10-3 to TRBJ1-5; maybe TRBD1 (6 bases). Trimming cost V 4 bases and J 7 bases, with 14 bases left between them. This CDR3 is built from 14 residues. Per germline, CDR1 ENHRY and CDR2 SYGVKD. The CDR3 protein is CAISGGDKRQPQHF. The CDR3 DNA sequence: TGTGCCATCAGTGGGGGGGACAAACGGCAGCCCCAGCATTTT.

The chain joins TRBV20-1 to TRBJ1-4, with 8 nucleotides matching TRBD1. V shed 5 bases and J 12 bases; nucleotides not matched to a gene: 17. From germline, CDR1 is DFQATT and CDR2 SNEGSKA (reference sequence). The CDR3 is made up of 15 amino acids. The DNA of the CDR3 is TGCAGTGCTGGGAGGACAGGGTTAGGTGGAGAAGAACTGTTTTTT. Residues: CSAGRTGLGGEELFF.

In regard to this clonotype: A junction end diverges from the germline sequence, so it may reflect a read error. The CDR3 is CTNSYGTGESNRPQHF. CDR3 coding DNA: TGTACCAACAGTTACGGAACAGGGGAGAGCAATCGGCCCCAGCATTTT. The genes are TRBV6-6 and TRBJ1-5; TRBD1 matches 7 bases. Germline V CDR1 and CDR2: MNHNY, SVGAGI (reference sequence). The CDR3 runs to 16 residues.

This clonotype was detected ten times or more. This CDR3 is CASTGTRTDTQYF. The CDR3 coding sequence is TGTGCCAGCACCGGGACTCGCACAGATACGCAGTATTTT. This chain joins TRBV12-3 or TRBV12-4 and TRBJ2-3; the D gene is possibly TRBD2 (6 bases). V was pared by 7 bases and J by 1 base, with 9 bases between. This CDR3 has 13 amino acids.

This clonotype came up a few times. The chain carries TRBV12-3 or TRBV12-4 and TRBJ2-3; D is unclear. Trimming removed 6 bases at V and 4 bases at J, with 11 bases between. The CDR3 runs to 13 residues. CDR3 residues: CASSQARPDTQYF. The CDR3 nucleotides read TGTGCCAGCAGCCAAGCACGGCCAGATACGCAGTATTTT.

In the case of this clonotype: This could be a read error, since a much larger clone is one nucleotide away. This chain links TRBV9 with TRBJ2-7, with D unresolved. Germline loops: CDR1 SGDLS, CDR2 YYNGEE. The CDR3 length is 13 residues. V was trimmed by 3 bases and J by 6 bases, leaving 13 bases between them. The CDR3 region has the DNA TGTGCCAGCAGCGCCTCGCTTAAGTCCGAGCAGTACTTC. Protein product: CASSASLKSEQYF.

This chain joins TRBV10-3 and TRBJ2-5, with TRBD1 matching over 8 bases. The J call may be faulty, since TRBJ2-7 better matches the DNA end. In germline, CDR1 is ENHRY, CDR2 SYGVKD. The CDR3 spans 14 residues. CDR3 region: CAIRERTGTYEQYF. The CDR3 DNA reads as TGTGCCATCAGGGAGCGGACAGGGACCTACGAGCAGTACTTC.

J is TRBJ2-3 and V is TRBV7-6; D not certain. This CDR3 is 12 amino acids long. V gave up 1 base and J gave up 7 bases, with 6 bases separating them. Per germline, CDR1 SGHVS and CDR2 FNYEAQ. The CDR3 DNA reads as TGTGCCAGCAGCTTAGGGGTAAATACGCAGTATTTT. The encoded protein is CASSLGVNTQYF. Together with reference TRBV7-6 and TRBJ2-3, the CDR3 gives the full variable domain: GAGVSQSPRYKVTKRGQDVALRCDPISGHVSLYWYRQALGQGPEFLTYFNYEAQQDKSGLPNDRFSAERPEGSISTLTIQRTEQRDSAMYRCASSLGVNTQYFGPGTRLTVL.

This clonotype showed up just a few times. The chain employs TRBV5-1 and TRBJ2-3, with D uncertain. Germline V CDR1 and CDR2: SGHRS, YFSETQ. Trimming pared 0 bases from V and 6 bases from J, leaving 8 bases between. The CDR3 runs 13 residues. This CDR3 reads CASSLDSVDTQYF. CDR3 nucleotide sequence: TGCGCCAGCAGCTTGGACTCCGTTGATACGCAGTATTTT.

The genes are TRBV5-5 and TRBJ1-5; 8 bases agree with TRBD1. There are 15 residues in the CDR3. Germline V gives CDR1 SGHKS, CDR2 YYEKEE (reference sequence). The V gene end was trimmed by 1 base and the J gene end by 4 bases; junction bases not matched to a gene: 4. The CDR3 sequence: CASSLMTGANQPQHF. CDR3 coding DNA: TGTGCCAGCAGCTTGATGACAGGGGCTAATCAGCCCCAGCATTTT.

CDR3 residues: CASREPAIGGYTF. The DNA of the CDR3 is TGTGCCAGCAGGGAACCAGCGATCGGAGGCTACACCTTC. This chain connects TRBV6-2 or TRBV6-3 to TRBJ1-2; no firm D call. Germline V gene sequence: CDR1 MNHEY, CDR2 SVGEGT. The CDR3 contains 13 residues. V shed 6 bases and J shed 8 bases, with 16 bases lying between them.

V gene TRBV2 combines with J gene TRBJ1-5; 10 nucleotides agree with TRBD1. This CDR3 has 16 amino acids. Germline V gene lookup returns CDR1 SNHLY and CDR2 FYNNEI. J gave up 6 bases and V 3 bases, and 8 bases lay outside the gene matches. The CDR3 sequence is CASSERDRGYSQPQHF. The CDR3, as DNA: TGTGCCAGCAGTGAGCGGGACAGGGGTTATAGTCAGCCCCAGCATTTT.

The chain combines TRBV5-1 with TRBJ2-7, with D tentatively TRBD2 (6 bases). Germline values: CDR1 SGHRS, CDR2 YFSETQ. V dropped 2 bases and J dropped 4 bases, with 16 bases sitting between them. The CDR3 contains 15 residues. The CDR3 DNA sequence: TGCGCCAGCAGCTTTATTGGGGAGGCTAATTACGAGCAGTACTTC. Amino acid sequence: CASSFIGEANYEQYF.

V is TRBV5-1 and J is TRBJ2-2, with TRBD1 identical over 7 bases. The J segment lost 6 bases and the V segment lost 3 bases, leaving 2 bases of the junction unmatched. The CDR3 loop spans 13 amino acids. The V gene's germline CDR1 is SGHRS and CDR2 YFSETQ. The CDR3 DNA reads TGCGCCAGCAGCTGGGGACAGCCCGGGGAGCTGTTTTTT. Encoded protein: CASSWGQPGELFF.

J is TRBJ2-1 and V is TRBV4-3, with 8 bases aligning to TRBD2. Looked up from germline, CDR1 is LGHNA and CDR2 is YSLEER. CDR3 length: 17 amino acids. V gave up 0 bases and J gave up 10 bases; unmatched junction bases: 14. Here the CDR3 reads CASSQDPQLAGFHEQFF. In DNA form, the CDR3 reads TGCGCCAGCAGCCAAGATCCCCAATTAGCGGGATTCCACGAGCAGTTCTTC.

The chain couples TRBV30 to TRBJ2-1, with no clear D. With 4 bases removed from V and 5 bases from J, the gap between germline ends came to 9 bases. The CDR3 contains 12 residues. Germline assignment: CDR1 GTSNPN and CDR2 SVGIG (reference sequence). CDR3 protein: CAWKPFHNEQFF. The CDR3 nucleotides are TGTGCCTGGAAGCCTTTTCACAATGAGCAGTTCTTC.

This clonotype was observed a handful of times. The chain is built from TRBV7-9 and TRBJ1-2; D is ambiguous. This CDR3 region has 12 residues. V lost 3 bases to trimming and J lost 6 bases, with 8 bases between them. CDR1 is SEHNR and CDR2 is FQNEAQ in the germline V gene (reference sequence). This CDR3 is CASSFNNHGYTF. For the CDR3, the DNA is TGTGCCAGCAGCTTTAACAATCATGGCTACACCTTC. The variable domain in full, completed from reference TRBV7-9 and TRBJ1-2, reads DTGVSQNPRHKITKRGQNVTFRCDPISEHNRLYWYRQTLGQGPEFLTYFQNEAQLEKSRLLSDRFSAERPKGSFSTLEIQRTEQGDSAMYLCASSFNNHGYTFGSGTRLTVV.

Many counts were recorded for this clonotype. The J gene is TRBJ2-1, the V gene TRBV5-1, with a tentative D call TRBD2 (5 bases). With 4 bases removed from V and 4 bases from J, the gap between germline ends came to 21 bases. From germline, CDR1 is SGHRS and CDR2 YFSETQ. CDR3 size: 17 residues. The CDR3 here is CASSVGLTIPPYNEQFF. In DNA, the CDR3 is TGCGCCAGCAGCGTCGGTTTGACTATCCCCCCTTACAATGAGCAGTTCTTC.

This clonotype was observed a few times. V is TRBV7-2 and J is TRBJ2-5; 10 bases agree with TRBD2. The CDR3 sequence is 15 residues long. V was pared by 8 bases and J by 5 bases, with 11 bases of the junction left unmatched. CDR1 SGHTA and CDR2 FQGNSA come from the germline V gene. The CDR3 sequence: CASRASGRGLETQYF. The CDR3 DNA is TGTGCCAGCCGGGCTAGCGGGAGAGGGTTGGAGACCCAGTACTTC.